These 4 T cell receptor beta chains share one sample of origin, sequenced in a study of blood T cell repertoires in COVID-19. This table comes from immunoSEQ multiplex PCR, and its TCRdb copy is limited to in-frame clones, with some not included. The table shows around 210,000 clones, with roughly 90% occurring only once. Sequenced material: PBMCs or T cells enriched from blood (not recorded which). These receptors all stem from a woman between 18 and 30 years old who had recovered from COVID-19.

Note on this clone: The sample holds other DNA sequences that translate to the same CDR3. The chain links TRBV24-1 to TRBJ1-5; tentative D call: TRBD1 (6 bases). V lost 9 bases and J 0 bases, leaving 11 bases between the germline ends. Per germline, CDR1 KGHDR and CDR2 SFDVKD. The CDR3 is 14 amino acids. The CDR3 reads CATSDSNSNQPQHF. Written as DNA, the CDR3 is TGTGCCACCTCGGACAGTAATAGCAATCAGCCCCAGCATTTT.

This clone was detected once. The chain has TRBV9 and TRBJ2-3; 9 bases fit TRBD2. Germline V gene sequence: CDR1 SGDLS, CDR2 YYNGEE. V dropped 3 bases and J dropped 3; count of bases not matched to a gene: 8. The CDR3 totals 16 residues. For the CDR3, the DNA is TGTGCCAGCAGCGCCCGCGGGGGGGCCTCAACAGATACGCAGTATTTT. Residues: CASSARGGASTDTQYF.

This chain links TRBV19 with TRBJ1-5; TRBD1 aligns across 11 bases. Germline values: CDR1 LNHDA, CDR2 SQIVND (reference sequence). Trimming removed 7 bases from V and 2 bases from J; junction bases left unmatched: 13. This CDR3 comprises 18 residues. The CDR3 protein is CASTPGGRTGGRNQPQHF. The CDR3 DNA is TGTGCCAGTACCCCTGGGGGCAGGACAGGGGGCCGCAATCAGCCCCAGCATTTT.

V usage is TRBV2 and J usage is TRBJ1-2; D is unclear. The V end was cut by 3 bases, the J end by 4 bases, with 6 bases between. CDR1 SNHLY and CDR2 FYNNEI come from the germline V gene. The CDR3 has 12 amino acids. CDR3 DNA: TGTGCCAGCAGTGAGGCAGTCTATGGCTACACCTTC. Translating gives CASSEAVYGYTF.